The source of this TCR beta chain is a study of cytomegalovirus exposure and HLA in healthy donors. About the research overall: An earlier analysis identified more than 95 million unique TCR beta sequences in 150 million to 200 million T cells. Findings of the study overall: TCR beta chains associated with HLA were, in a later analysis, more clonally expanded than equally common others. TCR sequences were mostly rare, though some public TCRs occurred in many donors.

As for this clone: Its antigen is currently unknown.

60 Vbeta and 13 Jbeta primers were used in PCR. Some clones are missing from TCRdb's copy, which holds only in-frame ones; the method was immunoSEQ multiplex PCR. Among 250,000 or so clones listed, more than 75% were seen once. This receptor was obtained from a human donor in good health. The specimen was PBMCs.

The chain's CDR3 is CASSLNARTAQLYGYTF. The CDR3 DNA reads as TGTGCCAGCAGTTTGAACGCTCGGACAGCTCAGCTCTATGGCTACACCTTC. This chain uses TRBV27 with TRBJ1-2; D perhaps matches TRBD1 (6 bases). Trimming cost V 3 bases and J 4 bases, with 21 bases left between them. The germline V gene encodes CDR1 MNHEY and CDR2 SMNVEV (reference sequence). There are 17 residues in the CDR3.